This T cell receptor beta chain was identified during a study of identical twins. TCRdb reanalysed the 5' RACE reads using MiXCR and keeps one entry per CDR3 protein. Of about 790,000 distinct CDR3 sequences listed, around a sixth are singletons. Germline CDR1 is DFQATT and CDR2 is SNEGSKA (reference sequence). The CDR3 spans 14 residues. V lost 4 bases, J lost 1 base, and 11 bases lay in between. These data also formed part of another study, on T cells expressing NK-cell markers.

This chain connects TRBV20-1 to TRBJ2-1; D possibly corresponds to TRBD1 (6 bases). The sequenced material came from PBMCs. The receptor comes from a woman aged 18-29 years in good health. This CDR3 reads CSANPTGSYNEQFF. Here the CDR3 DNA reads TGCAGTGCTAACCCCACAGGGTCCTACAATGAGCAGTTCTTC.